These 21 T cell receptor beta chains were sequenced from one sample in a study of T cell responses to AZD1222 COVID-19 vaccine. The assay was immunoSEQ multiplex PCR, and TCRdb's table has in-frame clones only and misses some. The sample lists roughly 120,000 clones; 80% to 95% were seen once. The sequenced sample was peripheral blood, obtained on day 0 of AZD1222 vaccination. The receptors originated from an adult in good health.

V usage is TRBV13 and J usage is TRBJ1-2; D gene uncertain. The V gene's germline CDR1 is PRHDT and CDR2 FYEKMQ (reference sequence). The CDR3 is 12 residues long. V was trimmed by 5 bases and J by 1 base, leaving 5 bases between them. CDR3 DNA sequence: TGTGCCAGCAGCAGGAGTAACTATGGCTACACCTTC. Translating gives CASSRSNYGYTF. Combining the CDR3 with reference TRBV13 and TRBJ1-2 gives the whole variable domain AAGVIQSPRHLIKEKRETATLKCYPIPRHDTVYWYQQGPGQDPQFLISFYEKMQSDKGSIPDRFSAQQFSDYHSELNMSSLELGDSALYFCASSRSNYGYTFGSGTRLTVV.

The rearrangement joins TRBV5-5 to TRBJ1-5; tentative D call: TRBD1 (5 bases). With 0 bases removed from V and 0 bases from J, the gap between germline ends came to 7 bases. This CDR3 is 15 amino acids long. Looked up from germline, CDR1 is SGHKS and CDR2 is YYEKEE (reference sequence). The CDR3 DNA sequence: TGTGCCAGCAGCTTGGGACAGAGTAGCAATCAGCCCCAGCATTTT. Its protein product is CASSLGQSSNQPQHF.

The rearrangement links TRBV6-5 to TRBJ2-1; D is ambiguous. The germline V gene has CDR1 MNHEY and CDR2 SVGAGI. This CDR3 spans 13 amino acids. Trimming took off 1 base at V and 9 bases at J, with 10 bases between the two ends. CDR3 bases: TGTGCCAGCAGTTACTTAAAGGGCGGTGAGCAGTTCTTC. Translated: CASSYLKGGEQFF.

The chain couples TRBV7-9 to TRBJ2-3, with 9 bases identical to TRBD2. Per the germline V gene, CDR1 is SEHNR and CDR2 is FQNEAQ (reference sequence). The CDR3 consists of 14 residues. Trimming removed 11 bases from V and 0 bases from J; junction bases left unmatched: 6. The CDR3, as DNA: TGTGCCGGAGGACTAGCGAAAAGCACAGATACGCAGTATTTT. Translated: CAGGLAKSTDTQYF. Drawing the rest from reference TRBV7-9 and TRBJ2-3, the complete variable domain is DTGVSQNPRHKITKRGQNVTFRCDPISEHNRLYWYRQTLGQGPEFLTYFQNEAQLEKSRLLSDRFSAERPKGSFSTLEIQRTEQGDSAMYLCAGGLAKSTDTQYFGPGTRLTVL.

This chain joins TRBV5-1 and TRBJ1-1, with D possibly TRBD1 on 5 matching bases. V was clipped by 3 bases and J by 5 bases, with 17 bases between them. CDR1 is SGHRS, CDR2 YFSETQ, per germline. The CDR3 is made up of 15 amino acids. CDR3 in amino acids: CASSYHRDRGTEAFF. The CDR3 region has the DNA TGCGCCAGCAGCTATCACCGGGACCGAGGTACTGAAGCTTTCTTT. Looking up the rest from reference TRBV5-1 and TRBJ1-1 gives the full variable domain: KAGVTQTPRYLIKTRGQQVTLSCSPISGHRSVSWYQQTPGQGLQFLFEYFSETQRNKGNFPGRFSGRQFSNSRSEMNVSTLELGDSALYLCASSYHRDRGTEAFFGQGTRLTVV.

There are a few counts of this clone. The gene calls are TRBV5-5 and TRBJ1-1; TRBD1 aligns across 7 bases. The V and J ends lost 4 bases and 0 bases, in that order; junction bases with no gene match: 6. The CDR3 is made up of 15 amino acids. Germline assignment: CDR1 SGHKS and CDR2 YYEKEE (reference sequence). DNA for the CDR3: TGTGCCAGCAGCAACCTGGACAGGATGAACACTGAAGCTTTCTTT. As protein: CASSNLDRMNTEAFF.

The rearrangement links TRBV5-1 to TRBJ2-7; D unresolved. V was cut by 0 bases and J by 3 bases, with 7 bases left in between. Germline CDR1 reads SGHRS; CDR2 reads YFSETQ. The CDR3 consists of 13 residues. The CDR3 region has the DNA TGCGCCAGCAGCTTGGAGTTATACTACGAGCAGTACTTC. Amino acid sequence: CASSLELYYEQYF.

This chain uses TRBV5-1 with TRBJ1-1, with D uncertain. The CDR3 length is 14 residues. The V and J ends lost 0 bases and 7 bases respectively, with 13 bases between them. Germline CDR1 reads SGHRS; CDR2 reads YFSETQ. In nucleotides, the CDR3 is TGCGCCAGCAGCTTGGCCTCGGACTCCGGTGAAGCTTTCTTT. It translates to CASSLASDSGEAFF.

J is TRBJ2-7 and V is TRBV7-2, with 8 bases aligning to TRBD2. This CDR3 contains 15 residues. V trimming: 1 base; J trimming: 2 bases; junction bases outside the gene matches: 4. CDR1 SGHTA and CDR2 FQGNSA come from the germline V gene. In DNA, the CDR3 is TGTGCCAGCAGCTTAGGGGCGGGGGGAACCTACGAGCAGTACTTC. The encoded protein is CASSLGAGGTYEQYF.

This sequence joins TRBV7-6 and TRBJ1-1; 8 bases fit TRBD1. The CDR3 runs to 16 residues. The V segment lost 2 bases and the J segment 6 bases; nucleotides outside the gene matches: 11. CDR1 SGHVS and CDR2 FNYEAQ come from the germline V gene. CDR3 nucleotide sequence: TGTGCCAGCAGCTTAACGACAGGGGAAGGAATTTCTGAAGCTTTCTTT. As protein: CASSLTTGEGISEAFF.

The chain carries TRBV2 and TRBJ1-6, with 7 bases fitting TRBD1. CDR1 is SNHLY, CDR2 FYNNEI, per germline. V shed 8 bases, J shed 4 bases, and the junction held 5 bases outside the gene matches. CDR3 length equals 14 residues. The CDR3 nucleotides are TGTGCCAGCCGGACAGGTTCATATAATTCACCCCTCCACTTT. Its translation is CASRTGSYNSPLHF.

The chain uses TRBV19 and TRBJ1-2, with D unclear. The CDR3 consists of 18 residues. Germline V gene data show CDR1 as LNHDA and CDR2 as SQIVND (reference sequence). Trimming cost V 1 base and J 4 bases, with 22 bases left between them. The CDR3 spells CASSIANRHSHNPYGYTF. The CDR3 coding sequence is TGTGCCAGTAGTATAGCAAATCGGCACAGCCACAACCCCTATGGCTACACCTTC.

This clone was counted once. The chain couples TRBV7-2 to TRBJ1-3; TRBD1 aligns across 8 bases. The ends lost 5 bases at V and 4 bases at J; junction bases unmatched: 10. In germline, CDR1 is SGHTA, CDR2 FQGNSA. The CDR3 is 16 residues long. CDR3 amino acids: CASSLKMTGAGNTIYF. The CDR3 nucleotides are TGTGCCAGCAGCCTCAAAATGACAGGGGCAGGAAACACCATATATTTT. The full variable domain, its missing parts supplied by reference TRBV7-2 and TRBJ1-3, is GAGVSQSPSNKVTEKGKDVELRCDPISGHTALYWYRQSLGQGLEFLIYFQGNSAPDKSGLPSDRFSAERTGGSVSTLTIQRTQQEDSAVYLCASSLKMTGAGNTIYFGEGSWLTVV.

The chain couples TRBV9 to TRBJ1-2; maybe TRBD1 (5 bases). Deletions cut 3 bases from V and 2 bases from J, with 17 bases between. The CDR3 is 16 residues long. From germline, CDR1 is SGDLS and CDR2 YYNGEE. The DNA for the CDR3 is TGTGCCAGCAGCGAGAGAGGGGCGGACGGAAACTATGGCTACACCTTC. It specifies CASSERGADGNYGYTF.

The chain joins TRBV9 to TRBJ2-7, with a weak D call TRBD2 (6 bases). The CDR3 totals 14 residues. Trimming took off 1 base at V and 2 bases at J, with 10 bases between the two ends. Germline values: CDR1 SGDLS, CDR2 YYNGEE. The CDR3 sequence: CASSVTSSTYEQYF. The DNA for the CDR3 is TGTGCCAGCAGCGTAACTAGCTCTACCTACGAGCAGTACTTC.

The rearrangement joins TRBV5-1 to TRBJ1-1; tentative D call: TRBD1 (5 bases). Per germline, CDR1 SGHRS and CDR2 YFSETQ. This CDR3 comprises 21 residues. Deletions cut 4 bases from V and 4 bases from J, with 35 bases between. CDR3 bases: TGCGCCAGCAGCCCCGTGACCTTCCCCCCTAGTGTAAGGGGAGCTATCACTGAAGCTTTCTTT. Encoded protein: CASSPVTFPPSVRGAITEAFF.

The genes are TRBV7-2 and TRBJ1-2; 8 nucleotides agree with TRBD1. V shed 3 bases, J shed 2 bases, and the junction held 2 bases outside the gene matches. The CDR3 covers 14 residues. Germline CDR1 and CDR2: SGHTA and FQGNSA. CDR3: CASSFAGGNYGYTF. CDR3 DNA: TGTGCCAGCAGCTTCGCAGGGGGCAACTATGGCTACACCTTC.

This clone was observed a handful of times. V usage is TRBV4-1 and J usage is TRBJ1-1, with unresolved D. The germline V gene encodes CDR1 MGHRA and CDR2 YSYEKL. The CDR3 consists of 13 residues. V lost 0 bases and J 8 bases, leaving 10 bases between the germline ends. The CDR3 coding sequence is TGCGCCAGCAGCCAAGAACCCCTGTACGAAGCTTTCTTT. Its translation is CASSQEPLYEAFF.

The chain is built from TRBV7-9 and TRBJ1-4; D remains unclear. The CDR3 consists of 12 residues. Germline V CDR1 and CDR2: SEHNR, FQNEAQ (reference sequence). The V end lost 4 bases, the J end lost 5 bases, and 5 bases lay between the germline ends. The CDR3 DNA is TGTGCCAGCAGCTCCCTGAATGAAAAACTGTTTTTT. This sequence encodes CASSSLNEKLFF.

This clone occurred a few times. The J gene is TRBJ2-2, the V gene TRBV5-1; D is unresolved. V lost 0 bases and J 1 base, leaving 4 bases between the germline ends. The length of the CDR3 is 14 residues. Germline CDR1 SGHRS, CDR2 YFSETQ. The CDR3 region has the DNA TGCGCCAGCAGCTTGGGCGGGAACACCGGGGAGCTGTTTTTT. It codes for CASSLGGNTGELFF.

The chain is built from TRBV7-8 and TRBJ2-7; the D call may be TRBD1 or TRBD2 (5 bases each). The ends were cut back, 1 base at V and 0 bases at J, with 13 bases in the middle. This CDR3 region has 16 residues. Germline lookup yields CDR1 SGHVS and CDR2 FQNEAQ. The CDR3 here is CASSLGGKQSSYEQYF. The DNA for the CDR3 is TGTGCCAGCAGCTTAGGGGGGAAACAAAGCTCCTACGAGCAGTACTTC.